This T cell receptor beta chain was recorded in a study of early T cells in non-severe SARS-CoV-2 infection. Study at large: Sequencing used unsorted whole-blood bulk RNA, so chains lack pairing.

Researchers attached unique molecular identifiers to individual cDNA molecules. TCRdb itself ran the 5' RACE reads through MiXCR, one entry per CDR3 protein. The repertoire includes 45,000 to 75,000 distinct CDR3 sequences, over 5% of them detected once, and 6% to 7% sits in the top ten. CDR1 is DFQATT and CDR2 is SNEGSKA in the germline V gene (reference sequence). Trimming shortened V by 1 base and J by 5 bases, and 15 bases separated the two germline ends. The CDR3 contains 14 residues. This clonotype was recorded at least ten times. Antigen unknown. Regarding the study as a whole: Matching with VDJdb favored anti-spike CD8 responses (missing private and CD4 specificities).

The TCR sequence derives from an adult who was a healthcare worker with PCR-confirmed SARS-CoV-2 infection or an uninfected control (not recorded which). Sequencing was done on a sample of whole blood. The chain carries TRBV20-1 and TRBJ2-7; a possible D gene is TRBD1 (6 bases). CDR3 residues: CSARGNTGTHEQYF. CDR3 nucleotides: TGCAGTGCTAGAGGGAATACAGGGACCCACGAGCAGTACTTC.